The 24 T cell receptor beta chains in this list originate from one sample, sequenced in a study of cytomegalovirus exposure and HLA in healthy donors. Generated by immunoSEQ multiplex PCR, the TCRdb table keeps only in-frame clones and is missing some. This sample yields fewer than 150,000 clones, of which around nine tenths are seen a single time; 8.5% to 9.5% belongs to the top ten. Sequencing was carried out using PBMCs. Every receptor here comes from a man in his late teens or twenties in good health and CMV-seropositive.

CDR3 nucleotides: TGTGCCAGCAGTGAAGCGGAGGAGGGAAATGAGCAGTTCTTC. Protein product: CASSEAEEGNEQFF. The chain recombines TRBV6-1 with TRBJ2-1; maybe TRBD2 (6 bases). Trimming removed 0 bases from V and 7 bases from J, with 10 bases in between. The CDR3 is 14 amino acids. CDR1 is MNHNS and CDR2 is SASEGT in the germline V gene.

V and J are TRBV30 and TRBJ1-2; the D gene is possibly TRBD1 (5 bases). Trimming shortened V by 3 bases and J by 0 bases, and 20 bases separated the two germline ends. The CDR3 is 17 residues long. Germline assignment: CDR1 GTSNPN and CDR2 SVGIG (reference sequence). The CDR3 protein is CAWSPTGLLESNYGYTF. The CDR3 nucleotides read TGTGCCTGGAGCCCCACGGGACTCCTAGAATCTAACTATGGCTACACCTTC.

V and J are TRBV27 and TRBJ1-5; D unclear. CDR3 size: 15 residues. Trimming shortened V by 5 bases and J by 7 bases, and 18 bases separated the two germline ends. Germline V lookup: CDR1 MNHEY, CDR2 SMNVEV (reference sequence). In DNA, the CDR3 is TGTGCCAGCAGTCTAAACCTAAATTTCGTACAGCCCCAGCATTTT. Amino acid sequence: CASSLNLNFVQPQHF.

This clone was counted once. This chain uses TRBV21-1 with TRBJ2-1; TRBD2, the table's D call, was not compared with the DNA. TRBV21-1 is a pseudogene. The length of the CDR3 is 12 residues. In nucleotides, the CDR3 is TGTGCCAGCAGCTCGCCTACGAATGAGCAGTTCTTC. It is translated as CASSSPTNEQFF.

This chain joins TRBV11-3 and TRBJ2-1, with 10 bases fitting TRBD2. Germline V CDR1 and CDR2: SGHNT, YENEEA. V trimming: 4 bases; J trimming: 3 bases; junction bases outside the gene matches: 3. The CDR3 is made up of 15 amino acids. CDR3 amino acids: CASSYTSGDYNEQFF. The CDR3 region has the DNA TGTGCCAGCAGCTATACTAGCGGGGACTACAATGAGCAGTTCTTC.

The count of this clone is one. The chain carries TRBV10-3 and TRBJ2-1, with D perhaps matching TRBD2 (6 bases). The V gene lost 10 bases and the J gene lost 5 bases, with 15 bases spanning the gap. There are 13 residues in the CDR3. The germline gives CDR1 ENHRY, CDR2 SYGVKD. Here the CDR3 reads CATTGTVDNEQFF. DNA for the CDR3: TGTGCCACTACCGGGACTGTTGACAATGAGCAGTTCTTC.

V usage is TRBV12-5 and J usage is TRBJ2-5, with D unresolved. In germline, CDR1 is LGHNT, CDR2 FRNRAP. The CDR3 runs 13 residues. Trimming took off 2 bases at V and 4 bases at J, with 8 bases between the two ends. The CDR3 loop reads CASGLYGGETQYF. The DNA of the CDR3 is TGTGCTAGTGGTTTGTATGGCGGAGAGACCCAGTACTTC.

This clone has only one observation. This chain links TRBV7-9 with TRBJ2-1, with 11 bases fitting TRBD1. V was pared by 4 bases and J by 2 bases, with 4 bases of the junction left unmatched. Germline loops: CDR1 SEHNR, CDR2 FQNEAQ (reference sequence). The CDR3 spans 16 residues. The CDR3 DNA follows: TGTGCCAGCAGCTCGCCGGACAGGGGGCCCTACAATGAGCAGTTCTTC. Translating gives CASSSPDRGPYNEQFF. Looking up the rest from reference TRBV7-9 and TRBJ2-1 gives the full variable domain: DTGVSQNPRHKITKRGQNVTFRCDPISEHNRLYWYRQTLGQGPEFLTYFQNEAQLEKSRLLSDRFSAERPKGSFSTLEIQRTEQGDSAMYLCASSSPDRGPYNEQFFGPGTRLTVL.

The rearrangement links TRBV10-3 to TRBJ2-4; 7 positions agree with TRBD1. From germline, CDR1 is ENHRY and CDR2 SYGVKD. The CDR3 length is 12 residues. Germline trimming cut 4 bases from V and 6 bases from J; bases unmatched to any gene: 0. CDR3 protein: CAISGDRNIQYF. The CDR3 DNA reads as TGTGCCATCAGTGGGGACAGAAACATTCAGTACTTC.

The chain links TRBV5-6 to TRBJ1-2, with a tentative D call TRBD1 (5 bases). V was trimmed by 5 bases and J by 0 bases, leaving 14 bases between them. The V gene's germline CDR1 is SGHDT and CDR2 YYEEEE. This CDR3 contains 15 residues. The CDR3 reads CASRTPQGSNYGYTF. The DNA for the CDR3 is TGTGCCAGCAGAACCCCTCAGGGCTCTAACTATGGCTACACCTTC.

The rearrangement joins TRBV14 to TRBJ1-1, with a weak D call TRBD1 (6 bases). From germline, CDR1 is SGHDN and CDR2 FVKESK. This CDR3 spans 13 amino acids. Between the trimmed V and J ends, which lost 6 bases and 1 base, there was a span of 9 bases. This CDR3 reads CASRQGPNTEAFF. The CDR3 bases are TGTGCCAGCAGGCAGGGGCCGAACACTGAAGCTTTCTTT.

This clone was counted a single time. This chain connects TRBV6-6 to TRBJ1-3; D is undetermined. The CDR3 covers 16 residues. Trimming removed 0 bases from V and 2 bases from J, with 11 bases in between. The germline CDR1 and CDR2 sequences are MNHNY and SVGAGI (reference sequence). The CDR3, as DNA: TGTGCCAGCAGTTACTCCAGCAGGCCCACTGGAAACACCATATATTTT. This translates into CASSYSSRPTGNTIYF.

Many counts were recorded for this clone. The rearrangement joins TRBV6-1 to TRBJ2-7; TRBD1 matches 7 bases. The J segment lost 1 base and the V segment lost 1 base, leaving 4 bases of the junction unmatched. The CDR3 is 15 residues long. Germline V CDR1 and CDR2: MNHNS, SASEGT. The CDR3 nucleotides read TGTGCCAGCAGTGAAGTGGGGACAGAATCCTACGAGCAGTACTTC. Translating it yields CASSEVGTESYEQYF.

The CDR3: CASSSPTGGGQPQHF. DNA of the CDR3: TGTGCCAGCAGCTCACCTACAGGGGGCGGTCAGCCCCAGCATTTT. The chain couples TRBV7-8 to TRBJ1-5; 9 nucleotides align to TRBD1. CDR1 SGHVS and CDR2 FQNEAQ come from the germline V gene. This CDR3 region has 15 residues. V trimming: 4 bases; J trimming: 6 bases; junction bases outside the gene matches: 7.

The chain combines TRBV5-6 with TRBJ2-7; D perhaps matches TRBD2 (6 bases). V lost 0 bases, J lost 6 bases, and 16 bases lay in between. CDR1 is SGHDT, CDR2 YYEEEE, per germline. CDR3 length equals 15 residues. CDR3 sequence (DNA): TGTGCCAGCAGCTTGGGACCACGGGACTTGGGCGAGCAGTACTTC. Protein: CASSLGPRDLGEQYF.

V gene TRBV27 combines with J gene TRBJ2-5, with D perhaps TRBD1 (6 bases). The CDR3 is 15 residues long. Germline CDR1 and CDR2: MNHEY and SMNVEV (reference sequence). Between the trimmed V and J ends, which lost 6 bases and 5 bases, there was a span of 19 bases. The CDR3 loop reads CASRHRQGMGETQYF. The CDR3 DNA reads TGTGCCAGCAGGCATCGTCAGGGGATGGGGGAGACCCAGTACTTC.

V is TRBV27 and J is TRBJ2-1; 12 bases are shared with TRBD2. V shed 5 bases and J 6 bases; nucleotides not matched to a gene: 8. This CDR3 spans 16 amino acids. The germline V gene has CDR1 MNHEY and CDR2 SMNVEV (reference sequence). The CDR3 bases are TGTGCCAGCAGTCCCACGACTAGCGGGAGCGGCAATGAGCAGTTCTTC. Translation gives CASSPTTSGSGNEQFF.

At least ten counts were recorded for this clone. The V and J genes are TRBV7-9 and TRBJ2-1; 12 bases agree with TRBD2. V trimming: 4 bases; J trimming: 0 bases; junction bases outside the gene matches: 7. Germline lookup yields CDR1 SEHNR and CDR2 FQNEAQ (reference sequence). This CDR3 spans 18 amino acids. The CDR3 bases are TGTGCCAGCAGCTCCCTGACTAGCGGGAGATCCTCCTACAATGAGCAGTTCTTC. Its protein product is CASSSLTSGRSSYNEQFF.

This chain links TRBV11-1 with TRBJ2-7, with 12 bases that match TRBD2. From germline, CDR1 is SGHAT and CDR2 FQDESV (reference sequence). This CDR3 is built from 16 residues. J was trimmed by 4 bases and V by 5 bases; bases with no gene match: 9. The CDR3 loop is CASSLPSGTSGYEQYF. The CDR3 DNA follows: TGTGCCAGCAGCCTCCCCTCCGGGACTAGCGGGTACGAGCAGTACTTC. The full variable domain, completed using reference TRBV11-1 and TRBJ2-7, is EAEVAQSPRYKITEKSQAVAFWCDPISGHATLYWYRQILGQGPELLVQFQDESVVDDSQLPKDRFSAERLKGVDSTLKIQPAELGDSAMYLCASSLPSGTSGYEQYFGPGTRLTVT.

This clone is a singleton in its sample. The chain links TRBV18 to TRBJ1-2; 8 positions match TRBD1. Looked up from germline, CDR1 is KGHSH and CDR2 is LQKENI. The CDR3 has 15 amino acids. J lost 6 bases, V lost 5 bases, and 11 bases had no gene match. Written as DNA, the CDR3 is TGTGCCAGCTCAGCCACATTGATACAGGGGGATGGCTACACCTTC. It encodes CASSATLIQGDGYTF.

The V call is TRBV10-1, the J call TRBJ2-2; D perhaps matches TRBD2 (5 bases). In germline, CDR1 is WNHNN, CDR2 SYGVQD (reference sequence). This CDR3 spans 14 amino acids. The CDR3 DNA reads as TGCGCTTCCTCGGGGATTTTGAACACCGGGGAGCTGTTTTTT. Its protein is CASSGILNTGELFF.

The genes are TRBV7-9 and TRBJ1-3, with TRBD1 identical over 7 bases. The germline CDR1 and CDR2 sequences are SEHNR and FQNEAQ (reference sequence). The V gene end was trimmed by 2 bases and the J gene end by 2 bases; junction bases not matched to a gene: 9. This CDR3 contains 17 residues. The CDR3 region has the DNA TGTGCCAGCAGCTTAACCCCGACAGGGTTTCCTGGAAACACCATATATTTT. Amino acid sequence: CASSLTPTGFPGNTIYF.

This rearrangement joins TRBV30 to TRBJ1-5; D gene uncertain. From germline, CDR1 is GTSNPN and CDR2 SVGIG (reference sequence). The V gene lost 0 bases and the J gene lost 7 bases, with 10 bases spanning the gap. The CDR3 has 13 residues. Here the CDR3 DNA reads TGTGCCTGGAGTGTAGAGCGAAAACAGCCCCAGCATTTT. Residues: CAWSVERKQPQHF.

This clone appeared a single time. The rearrangement links TRBV5-1 to TRBJ2-5, with 13 bases fitting TRBD2. Germline V gene sequence: CDR1 SGHRS, CDR2 YFSETQ. The CDR3 has 16 residues. V shed 4 bases, J shed 1 base, and the junction held 4 bases outside the gene matches. The CDR3 is CASSTGLAGLQETQYF. As DNA, the CDR3 is TGCGCCAGCAGCACGGGACTAGCGGGACTCCAAGAGACCCAGTACTTC.